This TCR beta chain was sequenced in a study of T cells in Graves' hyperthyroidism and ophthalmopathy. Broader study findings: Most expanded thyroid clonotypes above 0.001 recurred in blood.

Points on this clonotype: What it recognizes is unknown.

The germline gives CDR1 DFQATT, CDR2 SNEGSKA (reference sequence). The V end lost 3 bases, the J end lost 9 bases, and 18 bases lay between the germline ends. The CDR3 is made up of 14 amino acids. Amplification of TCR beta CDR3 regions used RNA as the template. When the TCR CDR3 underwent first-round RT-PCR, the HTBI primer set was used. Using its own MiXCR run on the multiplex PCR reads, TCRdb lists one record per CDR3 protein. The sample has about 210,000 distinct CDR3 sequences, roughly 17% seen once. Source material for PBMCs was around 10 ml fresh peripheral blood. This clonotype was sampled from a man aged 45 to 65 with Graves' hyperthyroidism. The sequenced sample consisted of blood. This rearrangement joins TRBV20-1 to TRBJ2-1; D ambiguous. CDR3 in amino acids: CSARLVRSVGEQFF. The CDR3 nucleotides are TGCAGTGCTAGGTTGGTTCGGAGCGTCGGTGAGCAGTTCTTC.